The next 9 T cell receptor beta chains were all read from a single sample in a study of blood T cells in healthy people across ages. The use of a sample-barcoded 5' primer and a J-beta primer mix characterized a second PCR of roughly 6 to 11 cycles. TCRdb reprocessed the 5' RACE reads via MiXCR and lists one record per CDR3 protein. The sample lists around 940,000 distinct CDR3 sequences, just over 50% occurring once. The sample consisted of blood. Receptor source: a woman aged 60-75 years in good health.

This chain uses TRBV5-1 with TRBJ2-5; D possibly corresponds to TRBD2 (6 bases). Trimming shortened V by 4 bases and J by 0 bases, and 13 bases separated the two germline ends. This CDR3 has 15 residues. Germline CDR1 is SGHRS and CDR2 is YFSETQ. As DNA, the CDR3 is TGCGCCAGCAGCCAAGGGACTTCGTACCAAGAGACCCAGTACTTC. Its translation: CASSQGTSYQETQYF.

This clonotype was counted only a few times. This chain connects TRBV7-2 to TRBJ2-5; no definite D call. The J call may be mistaken, given a closer DNA end match to TRBJ2-7. Per germline, CDR1 SGHTA and CDR2 FQGNSA. There are 13 residues in the CDR3. CDR3 residues: CASSLPGVYEQYF. CDR3 nucleotide sequence: TGTGCCAGCAGCTTACCGGGTGTCTACGAGCAGTACTTC.

Concerning this clonotype itself: Germline and junction disagree at one end, which may indicate a read error. The chain combines TRBV12-3 or TRBV12-4 with TRBJ2-1; TRBD1 or TRBD2 may be the D gene (6 bases each). The CDR3 runs 15 residues. CDR3 sequence: CTSSWGRGSYNEQFF. CDR3 DNA: TGTACCAGCAGTTGGGGGCGGGGCTCCTACAATGAGCAGTTCTTC.

V usage is TRBV5-5 and J usage is TRBJ2-3, with D unresolved. Trimming stripped 0 bases from V and 2 bases from J, with 16 bases between. The CDR3 is made up of 17 amino acids. Germline assignment: CDR1 SGHKS and CDR2 YYEKEE (reference sequence). CDR3: CASSLVQSLIHTDTQYF. CDR3 coding DNA: TGTGCCAGCAGCTTGGTTCAAAGTCTAATCCACACAGATACGCAGTATTTT.

The chain carries TRBV10-2 and TRBJ1-5, with D possibly matching TRBD1 (5 bases). Germline CDR1 is WSHSY and CDR2 is SAAADI. CDR3 length equals 14 residues. The V gene lost 6 bases and the J gene lost 8 bases, with 17 bases spanning the gap. CDR3 sequence reads: CASRDTGTREPQHF. The CDR3 DNA reads TGCGCCAGCAGAGACACGGGTACCAGGGAGCCCCAGCATTTT.

This clonotype was found a few times. V and J are TRBV5-1 and TRBJ1-5, with a weak D call TRBD1 (5 bases). The CDR3 contains 15 residues. Germline-derived CDR1 and CDR2 are SGHRS and YFSETQ. The V end lost 0 bases, the J end lost 3 bases, and 10 bases lay between the germline ends. CDR3 residues: CASSLGAGSNQPQHF. In nucleotides, the CDR3 is TGCGCCAGCAGCTTGGGGGCAGGGTCCAATCAGCCCCAGCATTTT. Together with reference TRBV5-1 and TRBJ1-5, the CDR3 gives the full variable domain: KAGVTQTPRYLIKTRGQQVTLSCSPISGHRSVSWYQQTPGQGLQFLFEYFSETQRNKGNFPGRFSGRQFSNSRSEMNVSTLELGDSALYLCASSLGAGSNQPQHFGDGTRLSIL.

The rearrangement links TRBV7-6 to TRBJ2-7; 10 bases match TRBD2. Germline V lookup: CDR1 SGHVS, CDR2 FNYEAQ. The V gene end was trimmed by 2 bases and the J gene end by 2 bases; junction bases not matched to a gene: 9. The CDR3 is made up of 17 amino acids. The CDR3 is CASSLRPSGRNAYEQYF. DNA of the CDR3: TGTGCCAGCAGCTTACGGCCTAGCGGGAGAAATGCCTACGAGCAGTACTTC.

This sequence joins TRBV9 and TRBJ2-1; 12 bases line up with TRBD2. Germline assignment: CDR1 SGDLS and CDR2 YYNGEE. The CDR3 length is 15 residues. The ends lost 7 bases at V and 3 bases at J; junction bases unmatched: 5. CDR3 in DNA: TGTGCCAGCGCCCCTAGCGGGAGGGTCTACAATGAGCAGTTCTTC. Its translation: CASAPSGRVYNEQFF.

The chain combines TRBV11-2 with TRBJ2-3; D is unresolved. The CDR3 covers 16 residues. V lost 0 bases, J lost 2 bases, and 12 bases lay in between. CDR1 is SGHAT, CDR2 FQNNGV, per germline. The CDR3 region has the DNA TGTGCCAGCAGCTTAGATGGAGTCCTGTACACAGATACGCAGTATTTT. It codes for CASSLDGVLYTDTQYF.